This TCR beta chain originates from a study of blood T cells in healthy people across ages. Notes on the study in general: Comparison with aged donors showed that long-lived donors had more naive CD4+ cells and higher diversity.

This clonotype was seen ten or more times. Its antigen is unidentified. Germline assignment: CDR1 SGHTA and CDR2 FQGNSA. The CDR3 consists of 15 residues. V lost 2 bases, J lost 5 bases, and 6 bases stayed unmatched. A second about 7 to 11 cycle PCR used barcoded and J-beta primers. In TCRdb, the 5' RACE reads were re-called with MiXCR into one record per CDR3 protein. The table records 1.5 million to 2 million distinct CDR3 sequences, about 30% of them present only once. Sequenced material: blood. The chain joins TRBV7-2 to TRBJ1-1, with 9 bases identical to TRBD1. This TCR derives from a woman in her thirties in good health. CDR3 sequence (DNA): TGTGCCAGCAGCTTAAACCGGGACAGGGTTACTGAAGCTTTCTTT. This gives the protein CASSLNRDRVTEAFF.